This T cell receptor (beta chain) was identified in a study of T-cell memory formation after mild COVID-19. TCRdb called the 5' RACE reads again in MiXCR, with one record for every CDR3 protein. The sample lists around 530,000 distinct CDR3 sequences; about 20% were seen once. CDR3 length equals 14 residues. From germline, CDR1 is SGDLS and CDR2 YYNGEE. Trimming took 3 bases from V and 7 from J, leaving 17 bases between them. The clonotype comes from an adult woman who had mild COVID-19 (a few samples of this study predate the infection). Cell type and time point are not known. The rearrangement joins TRBV9 to TRBJ2-7; D is uncertain. The sequenced sample was PBMCs or a T cell subset sorted from them (not recorded which). Here the CDR3 DNA reads TGTGCCAGCAGCGCCATAGATCCTGTGGGAGAGCAGTACTTC. Amino acids: CASSAIDPVGEQYF.